The 22 T cell receptor beta chains in this list originate from one sample, sequenced in a study of CD8 T cell repertoires and HIV-1 epitope variants. The antigens these receptors bind are not known. Clones were sequenced by immunoSEQ multiplex PCR, and TCRdb holds only the in-frame ones, with some missing. Of about 2,600 clones in the sample, approximately 66% were seen once. What was sequenced was cultured CD8+ T cells derived from PBMCs. The origin of the receptors is a male donor with HIV.

This clone came up once. J is TRBJ2-7 and V is TRBV7-2, with 10 bases that match TRBD2. From germline, CDR1 is SGHTA and CDR2 FQGNSA. V lost 4 bases and J lost 4; bases outside the gene matches: 7. The CDR3 contains 15 residues. Here the CDR3 reads CASSSRGGLAYEQYF. The CDR3 DNA sequence: TGTGCCAGCAGCTCCAGGGGGGGACTAGCGTACGAGCAGTACTTC.

This clone has a handful of counts. The rearrangement joins TRBV6-5 to TRBJ2-1; possibly TRBD1 or TRBD2 for D (5 bases each). The V end lost 5 bases, the J end lost 10 bases, and 12 bases lay between the germline ends. Looked up from germline, CDR1 is MNHEY and CDR2 is SVGAGI. The CDR3 is made up of 12 amino acids. CDR3 protein: CASSPGGGEQFF. For the CDR3, the DNA is TGTGCCAGCAGTCCTGGGGGTGGCGAGCAGTTCTTC.

This clone was detected a few times. DNA for the CDR3: TGTGCCAGCAGTCTTAGTCGCCCCGAGCAGTACTTC. Its translation is CASSLSRPEQYF. The chain couples TRBV28 to TRBJ2-7, with no clear D. The CDR3 consists of 12 residues. Trimming cost V 5 bases and J 6 bases, with 11 bases left between them. Germline loops: CDR1 MDHEN, CDR2 SYDVKM.

V and J are TRBV27 and TRBJ2-6; D is possibly TRBD1 (6 bases). Trimming removed 2 bases from V and 0 bases from J, with 14 bases in between. The CDR3 length is 18 residues. In germline, CDR1 is MNHEY, CDR2 SMNVEV (reference sequence). CDR3 DNA: TGTGCCAGCAGTTTAAGGACAGCCTACTACTCTGGGGCCAACGTCCTGACTTTC. It yields the protein CASSLRTAYYSGANVLTF.

The chain joins TRBV9 to TRBJ2-7; the D gene is possibly TRBD1 (5 bases). Trimming stripped 0 bases from V and 5 bases from J, with 9 bases between. Germline loops: CDR1 SGDLS, CDR2 YYNGEE. The CDR3 covers 13 residues. The CDR3 loop is CASSVGQGNEQYF. The DNA for the CDR3 is TGTGCCAGCAGCGTAGGTCAGGGTAACGAGCAGTACTTC.

This chain connects TRBV5-6 to TRBJ1-5; D perhaps matches TRBD1 (5 bases). The CDR3 spans 14 residues. The germline V and J ends were trimmed by 5 bases and 1 base, with 10 bases remaining between them. Looked up from germline, CDR1 is SGHDT and CDR2 is YYEEEE. DNA of the CDR3: TGTGCCAGCAGGCGGAAGGGGAGCAATCAGCCCCAGCATTTT. Translated, it gives CASRRKGSNQPQHF.

Only a few counts were recorded for this clone. The J gene is TRBJ1-2, the V gene TRBV25-1, with D unresolved. V shed 8 bases and J shed 4 bases, with 11 bases lying between them. Germline V gene sequence: CDR1 MGHDK, CDR2 SYGVNS. CDR3 length equals 12 residues. The CDR3 DNA reads TGTGCCAGCGGTTACGAGGGCTATGGCTACACCTTC. Translating gives CASGYEGYGYTF.

This chain links TRBV5-5 with TRBJ2-3; D might be TRBD1 or TRBD2, each matching 5 bases. This CDR3 is 14 amino acids long. CDR1 and CDR2 from the germline V gene are SGHKS and YYEKEE (reference sequence). V was shortened by 2 bases and J by 2 bases, with 9 bases between the two germline ends. The CDR3 DNA reads TGTGCCAGCAGCTTATGGGGACCCACAGATACGCAGTATTTT. Translated, it gives CASSLWGPTDTQYF. The full variable domain, with the rest looked up from reference TRBV5-5 and TRBJ2-3, is DAGVTQSPTHLIKTRGQQVTLRCSPISGHKSVSWYQQVLGQGPQFIFQYYEKEERGRGNFPDRFSARQFPNYSSELNVNALLLGDSALYLCASSLWGPTDTQYFGPGTRLTVL.

The V and J genes are TRBV5-1 and TRBJ1-4, with D maybe TRBD1 (6 bases). The V end was cut by 4 bases, the J end by 4 bases, with 8 bases between. From germline, CDR1 is SGHRS and CDR2 YFSETQ. CDR3 length: 13 amino acids. The DNA for the CDR3 is TGCGCCAGCAGCGTAGGGGGTAATGAAAAACTGTTTTTT. It yields the protein CASSVGGNEKLFF.

This chain connects TRBV11-1 to TRBJ1-2, with D possibly being TRBD1 (5 bases). The germline CDR1 and CDR2 sequences are SGHAT and FQDESV (reference sequence). Trimming pared 5 bases from V and 3 bases from J, leaving 13 bases between. The CDR3 covers 14 residues. The CDR3 loop reads CASSPGTSDYGYTF. CDR3 nucleotide sequence: TGTGCCAGCAGCCCTGGGACTTCTGACTATGGCTACACCTTC.

The gene calls are TRBV27 and TRBJ2-5; perhaps D is TRBD1 or TRBD2 (6 bases each). The CDR3 sequence is 18 residues long. From germline, CDR1 is MNHEY and CDR2 SMNVEV (reference sequence). Trimming cost V 0 bases and J 3 bases, with 20 bases left between them. This chain's CDR3 is CASSLSPAQGGVEETQYF. DNA for the CDR3: TGTGCCAGCAGTTTATCACCAGCACAGGGCGGGGTAGAAGAGACCCAGTACTTC.

This rearrangement joins TRBV4-1 to TRBJ2-7; 7 bases are a match to TRBD2. CDR1 is MGHRA and CDR2 is YSYEKL in the germline V gene. This CDR3 is built from 14 residues. V was pared by 6 bases and J by 5 bases, with 10 bases of the junction left unmatched. The CDR3 here is CASRGTISWDEQYF. The CDR3 nucleotides read TGCGCCAGCAGAGGGACTATCAGCTGGGACGAGCAGTACTTC.

The chain has TRBV19 and TRBJ2-1, with D possibly being TRBD1 (6 bases). The CDR3 contains 16 residues. V was clipped by 5 bases and J by 4 bases, with 18 bases between them. From germline, CDR1 is LNHDA and CDR2 SQIVND (reference sequence). CDR3 sequence: CASSFGQLGAYNEQFF. The CDR3 bases are TGTGCCAGTAGTTTCGGACAGCTCGGGGCTTACAATGAGCAGTTCTTC.

This rearrangement joins TRBV7-9 to TRBJ1-5; D uncertain. V dropped 1 base and J dropped 3 bases, with 10 bases sitting between them. CDR1 SEHNR and CDR2 FQNEAQ come from the germline V gene (reference sequence). CDR3 length: 15 amino acids. DNA of the CDR3: TGTGCCAGCAGCTTAGGCCGAGCGCCCAATCAGCCCCAGCATTTT. Protein product: CASSLGRAPNQPQHF.

This sequence joins TRBV6-4 and TRBJ2-3; TRBD2 matches at 13 bases. The V gene's germline CDR1 is MRHNA and CDR2 SNTAGT. V lost 0 bases to trimming and J lost 4 bases; unmatched junction nucleotides: 1. The CDR3 has 16 residues. CDR3 loop: CASSDSTSGGADTQYF. The CDR3 DNA is TGTGCCAGCAGTGACTCAACTAGCGGGGGGGCAGATACGCAGTATTTT.

This chain uses TRBV29-1 with TRBJ2-3; 9 nucleotides match TRBD1. Germline-derived CDR1 and CDR2 are SQVTM and ANQGSEA. The ends lost 4 bases at V and 3 bases at J; junction bases unmatched: 5. CDR3 size: 14 residues. The CDR3 loop reads CSVGGTGRTDTQYF. CDR3 in DNA: TGCAGCGTTGGTGGGACAGGGAGGACAGATACGCAGTATTTT.

This rearrangement joins TRBV28 to TRBJ1-5; D is ambiguous. The CDR3 totals 17 residues. Trimming left V 7 bases short and J 0 bases short, with 19 bases between. Germline CDR1 and CDR2: MDHEN and SYDVKM. CDR3 protein: CASNSDAWPYSNQPQHF. The DNA of the CDR3 is TGTGCCAGCAATTCGGACGCCTGGCCCTATAGCAATCAGCCCCAGCATTTT. The variable domain in full, with the rest retrieved from reference TRBV28 and TRBJ1-5, is DVKVTQSSRYLVKRTGEKVFLECVQDMDHENMFWYRQDPGLGLRLIYFSYDVKMKEKGDIPEGYSVSREKKERFSLILESASTNQTSMYLCASNSDAWPYSNQPQHFGDGTRLSIL.

The V and J genes are TRBV5-1 and TRBJ2-2, with D perhaps matching TRBD2 (6 bases). CDR3 size: 16 residues. Per germline, CDR1 SGHRS and CDR2 YFSETQ. V dropped 4 bases and J dropped 1 base, with 14 bases sitting between them. Here the CDR3 DNA reads TGCGCCAGCAGCCCCCGGGACTCGGAGAACACCGGGGAGCTGTTTTTT. It translates to CASSPRDSENTGELFF.

CDR3 nucleotides: TGTGCCAGCAGTCAAGGTCCCCATGAGCAGTTCTTC. It translates to CASSQGPHEQFF. The V call is TRBV27, the J call TRBJ2-1; unclear D gene. Germline lookup yields CDR1 MNHEY and CDR2 SMNVEV (reference sequence). Deletions cut 5 bases from V and 8 bases from J, with 10 bases between. The CDR3 is 12 amino acids.

J is TRBJ2-2 and V is TRBV5-1, with D uncertain. V was shortened by 4 bases and J by 2 bases, with 15 bases between the two germline ends. Germline CDR1 is SGHRS and CDR2 is YFSETQ. The CDR3 has 16 residues. The CDR3 loop reads CASSLAEAFNTGELFF. For the CDR3, the DNA is TGCGCCAGCAGCCTCGCCGAAGCGTTTAACACCGGGGAGCTGTTTTTT. The full variable domain, its missing parts supplied by reference TRBV5-1 and TRBJ2-2, is KAGVTQTPRYLIKTRGQQVTLSCSPISGHRSVSWYQQTPGQGLQFLFEYFSETQRNKGNFPGRFSGRQFSNSRSEMNVSTLELGDSALYLCASSLAEAFNTGELFFGEGSRLTVL.

The rearrangement uses TRBV7-8 and TRBJ1-1; D call uncertain. With 4 bases removed from V and 1 base from J, the gap between germline ends came to 16 bases. The CDR3 has 16 amino acids. The V gene's germline CDR1 is SGHVS and CDR2 FQNEAQ. This chain's CDR3 is CASSYHLDGGNTEAFF. The CDR3 bases are TGTGCCAGCAGCTATCACTTAGATGGAGGGAACACTGAAGCTTTCTTT.

The rearrangement links TRBV28 to TRBJ2-5, with TRBD2 matching 10 bases. The CDR3 is 18 residues long. V was clipped by 5 bases and J by 4 bases; unmatched bases: 16. Germline-derived CDR1 and CDR2 are MDHEN and SYDVKM. CDR3 coding DNA: TGTGCCAGCAGTGCGGGGTCTAGCGGGAGATGGTTGGGAGAGACCCAGTACTTC. It translates to CASSAGSSGRWLGETQYF.